This T cell receptor beta chain was retrieved from a study of vaccination effects on CD4 cells after COVID-19. Study in general: Participants were given two doses of BNT162b2 or mRNA-1273 vaccine.

The protocol was immunoSEQ multiplex PCR, while the TCRdb copy is restricted to in-frame clones and leaves out a portion. The table includes around 71,000 clones, roughly 78% detected once. CDR3 length equals 14 residues. Per the germline V gene, CDR1 is MGHDK and CDR2 is SYGVNS. Trimming took off 0 bases at V and 4 bases at J, with 8 bases between the two ends. Of note for this clone: Its antigen is not known.

Antigen-specific CD4+ T cells were expanded (with viral peptide pools) by the ViraFEST assay ahead of sequencing. CD4+ T cells were isolated after 10 days of culture. Each vaccine recipient was nucleocapsid antibody negative and had no prior SARS-CoV-2 infection. At days 3 and 7, half of the medium was exchanged for IL-2 medium. The material sequenced was CD4+ T cells from PBMCs cultured with HCoV-OC43 spike peptides, taken before COVID-19 vaccination. Regarding subset: HCoV-OC43 spike overlapping peptide pool stimulation. The V and J genes are TRBV25-1 and TRBJ2-3, with TRBD1 as a possible D gene (5 bases). This sequence originates from a human donor who received a COVID-19 vaccine. The chain's CDR3 is CASSEYQGADTQYF. The CDR3 bases are TGTGCCAGCAGTGAATACCAGGGTGCAGATACGCAGTATTTT.